This TCR beta chain was sequenced in a study of human T cells and chemical hapten exposure. Whole-study results and caveats: No alteration of TCRs above 1 in 1000 frequency was seen with DPC sensitization.

Unique molecular identifiers were attached to individual cDNA molecules within the library. MiXCR was run by TCRdb on the 5' RACE reads, yielding one entry per CDR3 protein. Seen here are roughly 81,000 distinct CDR3 sequences, about 8.4% observed once, and the top ten hold 2% to 2.5%. The ends were cut back, 4 bases at V and 6 bases at J, with 13 bases in the middle. Germline V CDR1 and CDR2: SGHRS, YFSETQ. The CDR3 covers 13 residues. This clonotype was observed a handful of times. Its specificity is not known. The authors extracted total RNA from unfractionated whole blood. This sequence joins TRBV5-1 and TRBJ1-1, with a possible D match to TRBD1 (6 bases). The sequence came from a male donor in good health. The CDR3 coding sequence is TGCGCCAGCAGCACGCAGGACAGTCCTGAAGCTTTCTTT. Its translation: CASSTQDSPEAFF.